Shown below are 16 T cell receptor beta chains from a single sample sequenced in a study of cytomegalovirus exposure and HLA in healthy donors. Here immunoSEQ multiplex PCR was the method, and the copy in TCRdb shows in-frame clones only, minus some. Among 150,000 or so clones listed, approximately 86% were seen once. Material: PBMCs. The receptors were sampled from a man aged 18 to 30 in good health and CMV-seropositive.

The J gene is TRBJ2-7, the V gene TRBV19; TRBD2 aligns across 7 bases. The CDR3 has 13 amino acids. CDR1 is LNHDA and CDR2 is SQIVND in the germline V gene (reference sequence). Unmatched junction bases numbered 3, after V lost 6 bases and J lost 1 base. The CDR3 nucleotides read TGTGCCAGTAGGTCGGGGGGTTCCTACGAGCAGTACTTC. This gives the protein CASRSGGSYEQYF.

This chain uses TRBV27 with TRBJ1-4; tentative D call: TRBD1 (6 bases). From germline, CDR1 is MNHEY and CDR2 SMNVEV (reference sequence). This CDR3 spans 15 amino acids. V lost 5 bases, J lost 3 bases, and 13 bases lay in between. The CDR3 spells CASSRRTDPNEKLFF. The DNA of the CDR3 is TGTGCCAGCAGTCGCCGGACAGACCCTAATGAAAAACTGTTTTTT.

The chain has TRBV5-1 and TRBJ2-2; 7 bases are a match to TRBD2. V lost 1 base, J lost 4 bases, and 1 base stayed unmatched. CDR1 and CDR2 (germline): SGHRS, YFSETQ. The CDR3 has 14 residues. The CDR3 DNA reads as TGCGCCAGCAGCTTGACGGGAGGCACCGGGGAGCTGTTTTTT. This sequence encodes CASSLTGGTGELFF.

This chain links TRBV9 with TRBJ2-7, with a weak D call TRBD2 (6 bases). Germline assignment: CDR1 SGDLS and CDR2 YYNGEE. The CDR3 spans 14 residues. Trimming pared 0 bases from V and 3 bases from J, leaving 10 bases between. The DNA for the CDR3 is TGTGCCAGCAGCGTAGGTGGCGGGGACTACGAGCAGTACTTC. Translated, it gives CASSVGGGDYEQYF.

This clone turned up a few times. In DNA, the CDR3 is TGTGCCAGCAGCCTCTCAGGGGGGAGCACTGAAGCTTTCTTT. This gives the protein CASSLSGGSTEAFF. The chain carries TRBV7-3 and TRBJ1-1, with 7 bases identical to TRBD1. V shed 5 bases, J shed 4 bases, and the junction held 7 bases outside the gene matches. The germline V gene encodes CDR1 SGHTA and CDR2 FQGTGA. The CDR3 totals 14 residues.

CDR3 coding DNA: TGTGCCAGCAGCTCCTCGACAGGGGCGAACACTGAAGCTTTCTTT. Its protein product is CASSSSTGANTEAFF. The genes are TRBV7-3 and TRBJ1-1; TRBD1 matches 8 bases. CDR1 and CDR2 from the germline V gene are SGHTA and FQGTGA. Trimming cost V 4 bases and J 1 base; bases outside gene matches: 5. The CDR3 totals 15 residues.

The CDR3 nucleotides read TGCAGCTCCGGGGGGACTAGCGGGAAAGGAGATACGCAGTATTTT. Translated: CSSGGTSGKGDTQYF. V gene TRBV29-1 combines with J gene TRBJ2-3, with 13 bases lining up with TRBD2. The CDR3 loop spans 15 amino acids. Unmatched junction bases numbered 10, after V lost 8 bases and J lost 5 bases. In germline, CDR1 is SQVTM, CDR2 ANQGSEA.

This chain connects TRBV5-4 to TRBJ2-7, with 7 positions matching TRBD1. Trimming cost V 2 bases and J 1 base; bases outside gene matches: 6. Germline V gene sequence: CDR1 SGHNT, CDR2 YYREEE (reference sequence). This CDR3 has 15 amino acids. The CDR3 DNA follows: TGTGCCAGCAGCTTTGCACAGGGGCCTTCCTACGAGCAGTACTTC. Translated, it gives CASSFAQGPSYEQYF.

V and J are TRBV11-2 and TRBJ2-3, with D unclear. Germline V gene data show CDR1 as SGHAT and CDR2 as FQNNGV. V lost 6 bases to trimming and J lost 3 bases, with 7 bases between them. This CDR3 spans 12 amino acids. The CDR3: CASRAITDTQYF. In DNA form, the CDR3 reads TGTGCCAGCAGGGCCATTACAGATACGCAGTATTTT.

This rearrangement joins TRBV7-9 to TRBJ1-2, with 7 bases matching TRBD1. This CDR3 spans 14 amino acids. V lost 0 bases and J lost 8; bases outside the gene matches: 6. Germline V gene lookup returns CDR1 SEHNR and CDR2 FQNEAQ (reference sequence). DNA of the CDR3: TGTGCCAGCAGCTTAGCGACAGGGAACAACGGCTACACCTTC. Its translation is CASSLATGNNGYTF.

The genes are TRBV6-5 and TRBJ1-6; possibly TRBD1 for D (6 bases). CDR3 length equals 15 residues. Germline-derived CDR1 and CDR2 are MNHEY and SVGAGI. Trimming took 5 bases from V and 8 from J, leaving 16 bases between them. The CDR3 nucleotides are TGTGCCAGCAGTCCAGACAGGCCCGCATATTCACCCCTCCACTTT. Translation gives CASSPDRPAYSPLHF.

J is TRBJ2-7 and V is TRBV2; 8 bases match TRBD2. With V trimmed by 10 bases and J by 2 bases, 7 bases remained unmatched. The CDR3 loop spans 13 amino acids. Germline CDR1 reads SNHLY; CDR2 reads FYNNEI. The CDR3 bases are TGTGCCACCGGAACTAGCGGACCCTACGAGCAGTACTTC. Translating it yields CATGTSGPYEQYF.

This clone has only a few counts. This chain uses TRBV6-5 with TRBJ1-1, with TRBD1 matching over 7 bases. V shed 8 bases and J 1 base; nucleotides not matched to a gene: 4. The CDR3 consists of 13 residues. Looked up from germline, CDR1 is MNHEY and CDR2 is SVGAGI. CDR3 sequence reads: CASGRDRNTEAFF. In nucleotides, the CDR3 is TGTGCCAGCGGGCGGGACAGGAACACTGAAGCTTTCTTT.

The chain carries TRBV5-1 and TRBJ1-5; D perhaps matches TRBD1 (6 bases). The germline V gene has CDR1 SGHRS and CDR2 YFSETQ. The CDR3 is made up of 14 amino acids. V was pared by 6 bases and J by 4 bases, with 14 bases between. CDR3: CASKQGLSNQPQHF. The DNA for the CDR3 is TGCGCCAGCAAACAGGGCTTGTCTAATCAGCCCCAGCATTTT.

V usage is TRBV7-3 and J usage is TRBJ2-7, with 11 bases matching TRBD1. Germline trimming cut 0 bases from V and 3 bases from J; bases unmatched to any gene: 1. This CDR3 has 15 amino acids. Germline V CDR1 and CDR2: SGHTA, FQGTGA. The CDR3 bases are TGTGCCAGCAGCTTAACCGGGACAGGGGGCTACGAGCAGTACTTC. It codes for CASSLTGTGGYEQYF.

This rearrangement joins TRBV7-2 to TRBJ2-1; 9 bases fit TRBD2. J was trimmed by 5 bases and V by 1 base; bases with no gene match: 3. The CDR3 spans 15 residues. Germline V gene sequence: CDR1 SGHTA, CDR2 FQGNSA. The CDR3 nucleotides read TGTGCCAGCAGCTTAGAGCGGGAGGTCCACAATGAGCAGTTCTTC. Translated: CASSLEREVHNEQFF.